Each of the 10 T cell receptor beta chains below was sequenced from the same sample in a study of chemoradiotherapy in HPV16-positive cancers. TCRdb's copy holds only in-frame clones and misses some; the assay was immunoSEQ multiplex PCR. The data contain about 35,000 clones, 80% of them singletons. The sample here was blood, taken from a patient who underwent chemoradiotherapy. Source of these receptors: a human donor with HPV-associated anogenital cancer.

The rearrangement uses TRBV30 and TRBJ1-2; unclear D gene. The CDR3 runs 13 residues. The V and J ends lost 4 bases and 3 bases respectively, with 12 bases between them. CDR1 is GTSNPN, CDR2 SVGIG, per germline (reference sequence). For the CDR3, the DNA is TGTGCCTGGATGCAACGGACGGACTATGGCTACACCTTC. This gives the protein CAWMQRTDYGYTF.

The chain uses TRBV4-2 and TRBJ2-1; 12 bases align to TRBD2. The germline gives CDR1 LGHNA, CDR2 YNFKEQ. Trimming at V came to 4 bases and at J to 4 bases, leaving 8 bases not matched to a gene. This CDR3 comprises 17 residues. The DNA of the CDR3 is TGTGCCAGCAGCCGATATCAACTAGCGGGAGGATACAATGAGCAGTTCTTC. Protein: CASSRYQLAGGYNEQFF.

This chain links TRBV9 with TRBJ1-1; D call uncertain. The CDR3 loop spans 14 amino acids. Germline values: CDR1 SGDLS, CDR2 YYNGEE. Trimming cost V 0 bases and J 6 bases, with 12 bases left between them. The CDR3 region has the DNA TGTGCCAGCAGCGTAGACCTAAACGGTCCTGAAGCTTTCTTT. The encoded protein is CASSVDLNGPEAFF.

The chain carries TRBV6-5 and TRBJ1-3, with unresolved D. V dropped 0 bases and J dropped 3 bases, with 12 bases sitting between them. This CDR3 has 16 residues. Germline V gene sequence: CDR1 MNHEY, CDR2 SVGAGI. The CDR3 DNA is TGTGCCAGCAGTTACTCGCCCGCGGTTTATGGAAACACCATATATTTT. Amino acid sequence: CASSYSPAVYGNTIYF.

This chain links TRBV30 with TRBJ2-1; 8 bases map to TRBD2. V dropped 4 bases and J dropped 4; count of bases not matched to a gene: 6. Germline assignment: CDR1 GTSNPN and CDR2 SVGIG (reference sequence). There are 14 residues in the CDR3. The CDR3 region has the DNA TGTGCCTGGACCGCTAGCGGGTATTACAATGAGCAGTTCTTC. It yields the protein CAWTASGYYNEQFF.

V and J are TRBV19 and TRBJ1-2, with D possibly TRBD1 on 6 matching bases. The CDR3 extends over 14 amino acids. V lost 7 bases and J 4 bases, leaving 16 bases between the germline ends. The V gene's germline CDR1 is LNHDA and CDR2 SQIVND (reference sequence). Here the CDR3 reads CASTPKGHRYGYTF. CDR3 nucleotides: TGTGCCAGTACCCCAAAGGGACACCGCTATGGCTACACCTTC.

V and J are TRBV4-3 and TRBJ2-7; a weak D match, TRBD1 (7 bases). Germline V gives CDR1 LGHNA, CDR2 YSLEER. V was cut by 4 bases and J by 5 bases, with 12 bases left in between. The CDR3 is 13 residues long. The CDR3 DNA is TGCGCCAGCAGCCGGGCAGGGGGGAACGAGCAGTACTTC. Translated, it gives CASSRAGGNEQYF.

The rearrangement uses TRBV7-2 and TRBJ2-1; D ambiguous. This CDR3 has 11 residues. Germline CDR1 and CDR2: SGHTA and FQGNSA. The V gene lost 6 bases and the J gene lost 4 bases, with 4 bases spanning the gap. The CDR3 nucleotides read TGTGCCAGCAGTCGGTACAATGAGCAGTTCTTC. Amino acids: CASSRYNEQFF.

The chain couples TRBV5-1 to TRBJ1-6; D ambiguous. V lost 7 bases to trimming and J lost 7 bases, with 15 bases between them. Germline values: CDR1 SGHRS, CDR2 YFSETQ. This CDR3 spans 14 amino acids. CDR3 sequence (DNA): TGCGCCAGCGGCTCCGGGGTCCCCAATTCACCCCTCCACTTT. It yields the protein CASGSGVPNSPLHF.

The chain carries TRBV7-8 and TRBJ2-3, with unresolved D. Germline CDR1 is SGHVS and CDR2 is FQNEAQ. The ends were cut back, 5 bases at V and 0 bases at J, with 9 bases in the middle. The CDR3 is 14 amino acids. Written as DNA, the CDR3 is TGTGCCAGCAGCACGTCGGGTAGCACAGATACGCAGTATTTT. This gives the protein CASSTSGSTDTQYF.